Listed below are T cell receptor beta chains from one sample, sequenced in a study of T cells in Graves' hyperthyroidism and ophthalmopathy. TCRdb independently ran MiXCR on the multiplex PCR reads; one entry per CDR3 protein. This table holds under 350,000 distinct CDR3 sequences, around a sixth found once. What was sequenced was blood. All receptors come from a woman in her forties or fifties with Graves' hyperthyroidism. Both conserved end residues are part of each CDR3. Each record gives: J gene, clone size, V gene, D gene, CDR3 protein, CDR3 DNA. D genes are given only for firm matches. Not all rows give a size; the values are once, few, many and, for expanded clones, a class.

TRBJ2-7 | many | TRBV6-1 | TRBD2 | CASSAWRENFEQYF | TGTGCCAGCAGTGCTTGGCGGGAGAATTTCGAGCAGTACTTC
TRBJ2-1 | NA | TRBV19 | TRBD1 | CASSIWGTGVRNEQFF | TGTGCCAGTAGTATTTGGGGGACAGGAGTCCGTAATGAGCAGTTCTTC
TRBJ1-5 | NA | TRBV19 | NA | CASGIGRYSNQPQHF | TGTGCCAGTGGTATCGGTAGATATAGCAATCAGCCCCAGCATTTT
TRBJ2-1 | many | TRBV7-3 | NA | CASSLNDGGEQFF | TGTGCCAGCAGCTTAAACGACGGCGGTGAGCAGTTCTTC
TRBJ1-3 | NA | TRBV28 | NA | CASRPGISGNTIYF | TGTGCCAGCAGACCTGGGATCTCTGGAAACACCATATATTTT
TRBJ1-2 | NA | TRBV7-9 | TRBD1 | CASSFGQGRHGYTF | TGTGCCAGCAGCTTCGGACAGGGTCGCCATGGCTACACCTTC
TRBJ1-5 | NA | TRBV3-1 | NA | CASSQDGAGSNQPQHF | TGTGCCAGCAGCCAAGATGGGGCTGGCTCTAATCAGCCCCAGCATTTT
TRBJ2-5 | few | TRBV4-1 | TRBD2 | CASSQRSVAGGKETQYF | TGCGCCAGCAGCCAAAGGTCGGTTGCGGGGGGGAAAGAGACCCAGTACTTC
TRBJ2-3 | NA | TRBV5-1 | TRBD2 | CASSLSSGGTSTDTQYF | TGCGCCAGCAGCTTGTCCAGCGGGGGGACTAGCACAGATACGCAGTATTTT
TRBJ2-2 | NA | TRBV9 | TRBD2 | CASTPDSGRARAGELFF | TGTGCCAGCACCCCCGATAGCGGGAGGGCCCGGGCCGGGGAGCTGTTTTTT
TRBJ2-5 | few | TRBV20-1 | TRBD2 | CSARTSGGLETQYF | TGCAGTGCTAGGACTAGCGGGGGGCTAGAGACCCAGTACTTC
TRBJ1-1 | few | TRBV14 | NA | CASSQVGEGGRIAFF | TGTGCCAGCAGCCAAGTGGGCGAGGGTGGGAGGATAGCTTTCTTT